A single sample gave rise to the 15 T cell receptor beta chains below, sequenced in a study of blood T cell repertoires in COVID-19. Repertoires were generated with immunoSEQ multiplex PCR, while TCRdb's copy carries only in-frame clones and drops some. The sample has about 140,000 clones, roughly 80% seen once. What was sequenced was PBMCs or T cells enriched from blood (not recorded which). The source is a middle-aged man with acute COVID-19.

The DNA for the CDR3 is TGCGCCAGCAGTGACAGGACAGGGCATGGCTACACCTTC. This codes for CASSDRTGHGYTF. The V call is TRBV10-1, the J call TRBJ1-2, with TRBD1 identical over 8 bases. The germline V gene encodes CDR1 WNHNN and CDR2 SYGVQD (reference sequence). V shed 3 bases, J shed 6 bases, and the junction held 3 bases outside the gene matches. This CDR3 is 13 amino acids long.

Points on this clone: This specimen includes other DNA sequences encoding the same CDR3. This rearrangement joins TRBV5-1 to TRBJ1-1; TRBD1 agrees at 8 bases. Trimming removed 4 bases from V and 1 base from J; junction bases left unmatched: 3. The CDR3 contains 14 residues. CDR1 and CDR2 (germline): SGHRS, YFSETQ. CDR3 sequence: CASSVDRGNTEAFF. The CDR3 coding sequence is TGCGCCAGCAGCGTTGACAGGGGGAACACTGAAGCTTTCTTT. Full variable domain (remainder filled in from reference TRBV5-1 and TRBJ1-1): KAGVTQTPRYLIKTRGQQVTLSCSPISGHRSVSWYQQTPGQGLQFLFEYFSETQRNKGNFPGRFSGRQFSNSRSEMNVSTLELGDSALYLCASSVDRGNTEAFFGQGTRLTVV.

The chain couples TRBV7-9 to TRBJ2-5; D possibly corresponds to TRBD2 (6 bases). Germline assignment: CDR1 SEHNR and CDR2 FQNEAQ (reference sequence). The CDR3 consists of 16 residues. V was pared by 5 bases and J by 4 bases, with 20 bases between. CDR3 in DNA: TGTGCCAGCAGCGCCGCAGGGAGGCGGGCAGGAGAGACCCAGTACTTC. Its protein is CASSAAGRRAGETQYF.

This rearrangement joins TRBV6-5 to TRBJ2-7; 8 bases are a match to TRBD2. CDR3 length equals 15 residues. CDR1 and CDR2 (germline): MNHEY, SVGAGI. V dropped 0 bases and J dropped 3; count of bases not matched to a gene: 4. CDR3 sequence: CASSYSNAGGYEQYF. The CDR3 DNA reads TGTGCCAGCAGTTACTCGAATGCGGGAGGCTACGAGCAGTACTTC.

V gene TRBV7-2 combines with J gene TRBJ1-1; TRBD1 agrees at 7 bases. Germline CDR1 is SGHTA and CDR2 is FQGNSA. The CDR3 consists of 13 residues. Trimming took 4 bases from V and 5 from J; bases not matched to a gene: 4. The CDR3, as DNA: TGTGCCAGCAGCTCTCCAGGGGGGACTGAAGCTTTCTTT. Translated: CASSSPGGTEAFF.

The chain combines TRBV11-2 with TRBJ2-3; TRBD2 agrees at 14 bases. Germline V gene data show CDR1 as SGHAT and CDR2 as FQNNGV. There are 16 residues in the CDR3. The ends lost 8 bases at V and 4 bases at J; junction bases unmatched: 8. The CDR3 DNA follows: TGTGCCAGCGTTCGATCGGGACTAGCGGGAGCAGATACGCAGTATTTT. It yields the protein CASVRSGLAGADTQYF.

Here the CDR3 reads CASKAGTSGSKQETQYF. DNA of the CDR3: TGTGCCAGCAAGGCCGGGACTAGCGGGAGTAAGCAAGAGACCCAGTACTTC. The V call is TRBV6-4, the J call TRBJ2-5, with 14 bases lining up with TRBD2. CDR3 size: 17 residues. The germline V gene encodes CDR1 MRHNA and CDR2 SNTAGT. J was trimmed by 2 bases and V by 7 bases; bases with no gene match: 9.

The V gene is TRBV28, the J gene TRBJ1-5; no reliable D call. V shed 3 bases and J shed 3 bases, with 12 bases lying between them. Germline V gives CDR1 MDHEN, CDR2 SYDVKM. The length of the CDR3 is 15 residues. The CDR3 bases are TGTGCCAGCAGTTTTGGGCCTGGGCTCAATCAGCCCCAGCATTTT. Its translation: CASSFGPGLNQPQHF. The variable domain in full, completed from reference TRBV28 and TRBJ1-5, reads DVKVTQSSRYLVKRTGEKVFLECVQDMDHENMFWYRQDPGLGLRLIYFSYDVKMKEKGDIPEGYSVSREKKERFSLILESASTNQTSMYLCASSFGPGLNQPQHFGDGTRLSIL.

The rearrangement joins TRBV4-3 to TRBJ1-2; the match to TRBD1 covers 7 bases. CDR1 LGHNA and CDR2 YSLEER come from the germline V gene. After removal of 0 bases from V and 2 bases from J, the junction contained 3 bases not matched to a gene. This CDR3 has 15 amino acids. In DNA, the CDR3 is TGCGCCAGCAGCCAAGAACAGGGGTCGAACTATGGCTACACCTTC. Translating gives CASSQEQGSNYGYTF.

The rearrangement links TRBV10-1 to TRBJ2-2; 12 bases map to TRBD2. The germline V gene has CDR1 WNHNN and CDR2 SYGVQD (reference sequence). Trimming at V came to 8 bases and at J to 5 bases, leaving 3 bases not matched to a gene. The CDR3 sequence is 14 residues long. The CDR3 sequence is CASQTSGGTGELFF. In nucleotides, the CDR3 is TGCGCCAGCCAAACTAGCGGGGGGACCGGGGAGCTGTTTTTT.

CDR3 residues: CASSLPGTYEQYF. The DNA for the CDR3 is TGTGCCAGCAGTTTACCGGGGACCTACGAGCAGTACTTC. The chain uses TRBV28 and TRBJ2-7, with a weak D call TRBD2 (5 bases). This CDR3 region has 13 residues. V shed 2 bases and J shed 2 bases, with 7 bases lying between them. The germline CDR1 and CDR2 sequences are MDHEN and SYDVKM.

The V and J genes are TRBV19 and TRBJ1-1, with TRBD1 matching over 7 bases. The length of the CDR3 is 13 residues. Germline V lookup: CDR1 LNHDA, CDR2 SQIVND (reference sequence). Germline trimming cut 8 bases from V and 2 bases from J; bases unmatched to any gene: 5. This CDR3 reads CASSQGPNTEAFF. In DNA, the CDR3 is TGTGCCAGTTCACAGGGGCCAAACACTGAAGCTTTCTTT.

The J gene is TRBJ2-7, the V gene TRBV28, with 9 bases aligning to TRBD2. This CDR3 comprises 15 residues. The germline V gene has CDR1 MDHEN and CDR2 SYDVKM. With 6 bases clipped from V and 6 bases from J, the junction kept 12 bases outside the gene matches. CDR3 in DNA: TGTGCCAGCAGCATTATCCCAATAGCGGGAGTCGAGCAGTACTTC. Encoded protein: CASSIIPIAGVEQYF.

V usage is TRBV29-1 and J usage is TRBJ1-1; TRBD1 matches at 7 bases. The CDR3 has 13 amino acids. Per germline, CDR1 SQVTM and CDR2 ANQGSEA. V shed 5 bases, J shed 5 bases, and the junction held 8 bases outside the gene matches. This CDR3 reads CSVQGVPRTEAFF. The CDR3 DNA is TGCAGCGTTCAGGGGGTGCCCCGGACTGAAGCTTTCTTT.

The V gene is TRBV5-6, the J gene TRBJ2-3, with D possibly matching TRBD2 (7 bases). The CDR3 is 16 amino acids. The V and J ends lost 0 bases and 0 bases respectively, with 11 bases between them. Germline CDR1 reads SGHDT; CDR2 reads YYEEEE. The CDR3, as DNA: TGTGCCAGCAGCTTGGGCGGGGGCCCTAGCACAGATACGCAGTATTTT. Protein product: CASSLGGGPSTDTQYF.